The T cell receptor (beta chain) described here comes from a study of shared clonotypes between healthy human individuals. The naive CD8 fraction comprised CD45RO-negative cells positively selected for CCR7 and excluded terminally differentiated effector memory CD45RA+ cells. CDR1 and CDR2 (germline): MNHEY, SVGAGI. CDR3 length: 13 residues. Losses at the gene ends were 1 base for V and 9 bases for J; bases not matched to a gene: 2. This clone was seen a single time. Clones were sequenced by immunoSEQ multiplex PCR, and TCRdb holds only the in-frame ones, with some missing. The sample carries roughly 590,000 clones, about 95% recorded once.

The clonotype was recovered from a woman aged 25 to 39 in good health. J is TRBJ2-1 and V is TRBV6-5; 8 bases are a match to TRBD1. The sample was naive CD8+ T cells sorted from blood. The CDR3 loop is CASSYWTGSEQFF. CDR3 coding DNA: TGTGCCAGCAGTTACTGGACAGGGAGTGAGCAGTTCTTC.